A selection of T cell receptor beta chains follows, all from one sample in a study of T cells in Graves' hyperthyroidism and ophthalmopathy. TCRdb fed the multiplex PCR reads into MiXCR, producing one record per CDR3 protein. The sample consists of around 300,000 distinct CDR3 sequences, 13% of them appearing once. Sequencing input: blood. The receptors were gathered from a woman in her twenties or thirties with Graves' hyperthyroidism that later progressed to Graves' ophthalmopathy. Both conserved end residues are part of each CDR3. A D gene is named only where the DNA matches it firmly. Size is stated for part of the rows, as once, few or many counts, or as a class when the clone is expanded.

CASLAGDPTSEQFF,TGTGCCAGCCTAGCGGGAGACCCTACGAGTGAGCAGTTCTTC,TRBJ2-1,TRBD2,TRBV6-1,many
CASSFTGVYYEQYF,TGTGCCAGCAGCTTTACAGGGGTGTACTACGAGCAGTACTTC,TRBJ2-7,TRBD1,TRBV11-2,.
CASSAVRGVRQGSQPQHF,TGTGCCAGTAGTGCTGTGAGGGGTGTAAGACAGGGCAGCCAGCCCCAGCATTTT,TRBJ1-5,TRBD1,TRBV19,many
CASSSPGTPERQYF,TGTGCCAGCAGTTCCCCCGGGACTCCTGAACGGCAGTACTTC,TRBJ2-7,.,TRBV6-1,many
CASSLKDRVYGYTF,TGTGCCAGCAGCTTAAAGGACAGGGTCTATGGCTACACCTTC,TRBJ1-2,TRBD1,TRBV7-2,many
CASSLLAGITDTQYF,TGTGCCAGCAGCTTACTAGCGGGGATTACAGATACGCAGTATTTT,TRBJ2-3,TRBD2,TRBV11-2,.
CSARGGLAGDSDTQYF,TGCAGTGCTAGGGGTGGACTAGCGGGAGATTCGGATACGCAGTATTTT,TRBJ2-3,TRBD2,TRBV20-1,.
CASSLLGGSNTGELFF,TGTGCCAGCAGCTTATTAGGGGGCTCGAACACCGGGGAGCTGTTTTTT,TRBJ2-2,TRBD1,TRBV7-3,many
CASAREGLALYNEQFF,TGTGCCAGCGCACGAGAGGGACTAGCGCTGTACAATGAGCAGTTCTTC,TRBJ2-1,TRBD2,TRBV7-2,.
CASSYGETTEAFF,TGTGCCAGCAGTTACGGGGAAACCACTGAAGCTTTCTTT,TRBJ1-1,.,TRBV6-6,many
CASTLGTNTGELFF,TGTGCCAGCACCCTTGGGACGAATACCGGGGAGCTGTTTTTT,TRBJ2-2,.,TRBV12-3/TRBV12-4,many
CASSQEEGGTKETQYF,TGTGCCAGCAGCCAAGAAGAGGGGGGGACCAAAGAGACCCAGTACTTC,TRBJ2-5,.,TRBV3-2,many
CASSPFDSYEQYF,TGTGCCAGCAGTCCCTTCGATAGTTACGAGCAGTACTTC,TRBJ2-7,.,TRBV28,many
CASSYRDRVIYGYTF,TGTGCCAGCAGTTACCGGGACAGGGTCATCTATGGCTACACCTTC,TRBJ1-2,TRBD1,TRBV6-2/TRBV6-3,many
CASSEGPAASYEQYF,TGTGCCAGCAGTGAAGGTCCCGCAGCATCCTACGAGCAGTACTTC,TRBJ2-7,.,TRBV6-1,many
CASSLDPGDPYEQYF,TGTGCCAGCAGCTTAGATCCGGGGGACCCCTACGAGCAGTACTTC,TRBJ2-7,.,TRBV11-2,many
CASSMTPSFPYEQYF,TGTGCCAGTAGTATGACCCCGAGTTTCCCCTACGAGCAGTACTTC,TRBJ2-7,.,TRBV19,few